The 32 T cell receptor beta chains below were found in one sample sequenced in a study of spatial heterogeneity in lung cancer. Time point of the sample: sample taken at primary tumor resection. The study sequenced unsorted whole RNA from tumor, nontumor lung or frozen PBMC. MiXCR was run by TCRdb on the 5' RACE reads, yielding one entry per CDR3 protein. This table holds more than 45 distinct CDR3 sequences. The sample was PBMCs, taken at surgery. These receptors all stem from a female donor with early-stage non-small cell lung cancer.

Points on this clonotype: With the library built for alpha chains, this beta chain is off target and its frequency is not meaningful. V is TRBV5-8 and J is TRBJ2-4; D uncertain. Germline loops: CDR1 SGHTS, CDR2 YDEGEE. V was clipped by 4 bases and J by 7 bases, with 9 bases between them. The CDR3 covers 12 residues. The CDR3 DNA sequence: TGTGCCAGCAGCCCGACCCCGAACATTCAGTACTTC. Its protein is CASSPTPNIQYF.

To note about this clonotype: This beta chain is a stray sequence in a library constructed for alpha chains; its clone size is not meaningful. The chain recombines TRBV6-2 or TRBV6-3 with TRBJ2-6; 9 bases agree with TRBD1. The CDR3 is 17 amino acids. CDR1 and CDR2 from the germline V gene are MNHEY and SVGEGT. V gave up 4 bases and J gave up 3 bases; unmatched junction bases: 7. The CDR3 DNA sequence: TGTGCCAGCAGTTCAAGGTGGACAGGGGTTGGGGCCAACGTCCTGACTTTC. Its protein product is CASSSRWTGVGANVLTF.

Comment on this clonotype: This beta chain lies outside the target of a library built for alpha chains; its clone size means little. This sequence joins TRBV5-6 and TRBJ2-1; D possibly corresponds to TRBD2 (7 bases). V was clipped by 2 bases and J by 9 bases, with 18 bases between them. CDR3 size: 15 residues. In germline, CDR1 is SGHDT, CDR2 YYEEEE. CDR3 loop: CASSFRTGGPSEQFF. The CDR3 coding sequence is TGTGCCAGCAGCTTTCGGACGGGGGGCCCCAGTGAGCAGTTCTTC. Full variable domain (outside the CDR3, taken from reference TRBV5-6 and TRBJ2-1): DAGVTQSPTHLIKTRGQQVTLRCSPKSGHDTVSWYQQALGQGPQFIFQYYEEEERQRGNFPDRFSGHQFPNYSSELNVNALLLGDSALYLCASSFRTGGPSEQFFGPGTRLTVL.

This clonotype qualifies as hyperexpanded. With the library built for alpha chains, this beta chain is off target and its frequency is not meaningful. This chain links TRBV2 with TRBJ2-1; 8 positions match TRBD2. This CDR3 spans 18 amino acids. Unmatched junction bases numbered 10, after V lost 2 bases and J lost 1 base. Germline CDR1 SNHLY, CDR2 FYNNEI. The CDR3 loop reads CASSERELAEGSYNEQFF. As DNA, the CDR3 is TGTGCCAGCAGTGAAAGGGAACTAGCGGAGGGGTCCTACAATGAGCAGTTCTTC.

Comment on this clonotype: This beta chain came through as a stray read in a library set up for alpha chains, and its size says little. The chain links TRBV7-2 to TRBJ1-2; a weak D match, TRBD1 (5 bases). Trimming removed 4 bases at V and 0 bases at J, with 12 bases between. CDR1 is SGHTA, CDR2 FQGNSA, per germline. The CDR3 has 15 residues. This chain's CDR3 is CASSWQGGPNYGYTF. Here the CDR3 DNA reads TGTGCCAGCAGCTGGCAGGGTGGCCCTAACTATGGCTACACCTTC.

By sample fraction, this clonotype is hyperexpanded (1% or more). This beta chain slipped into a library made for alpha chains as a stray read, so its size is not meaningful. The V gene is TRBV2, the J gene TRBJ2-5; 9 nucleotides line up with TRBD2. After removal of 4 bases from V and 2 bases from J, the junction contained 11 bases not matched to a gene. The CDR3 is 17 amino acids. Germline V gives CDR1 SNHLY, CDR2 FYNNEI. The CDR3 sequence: CASSGESSGGWQETQYF. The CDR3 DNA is TGTGCCAGCAGTGGAGAGTCAAGCGGGGGGTGGCAAGAGACCCAGTACTTC.

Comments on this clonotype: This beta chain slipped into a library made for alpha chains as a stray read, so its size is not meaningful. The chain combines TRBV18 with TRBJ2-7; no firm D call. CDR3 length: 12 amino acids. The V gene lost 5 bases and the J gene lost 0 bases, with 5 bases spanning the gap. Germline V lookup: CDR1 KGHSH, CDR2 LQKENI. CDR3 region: CASSSSSYEQYF. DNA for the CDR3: TGTGCCAGCTCATCGAGCTCCTACGAGCAGTACTTC.

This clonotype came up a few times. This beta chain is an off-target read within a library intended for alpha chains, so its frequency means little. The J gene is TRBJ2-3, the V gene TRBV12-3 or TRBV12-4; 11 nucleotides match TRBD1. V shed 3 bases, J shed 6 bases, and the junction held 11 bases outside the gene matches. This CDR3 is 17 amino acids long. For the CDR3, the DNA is TGTGCCAGCAGTTTCCGATCCGGGACAGGGGGGCGGGATACGCAGTATTTT. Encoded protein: CASSFRSGTGGRDTQYF.

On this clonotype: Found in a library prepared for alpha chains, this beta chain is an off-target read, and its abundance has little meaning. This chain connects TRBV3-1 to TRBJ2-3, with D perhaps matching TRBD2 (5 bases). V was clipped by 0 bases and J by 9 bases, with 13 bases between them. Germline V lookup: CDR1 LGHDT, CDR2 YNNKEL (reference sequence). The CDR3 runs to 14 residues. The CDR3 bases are TGTGCCAGCAGCCAAGATCTAGGACTGTCGACGCAGTATTTT. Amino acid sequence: CASSQDLGLSTQYF.

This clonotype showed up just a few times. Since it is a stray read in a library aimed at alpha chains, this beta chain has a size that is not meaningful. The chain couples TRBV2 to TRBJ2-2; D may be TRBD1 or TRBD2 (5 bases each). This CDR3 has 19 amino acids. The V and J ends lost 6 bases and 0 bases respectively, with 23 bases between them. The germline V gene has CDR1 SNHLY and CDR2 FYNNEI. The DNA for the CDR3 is TGTGCCAGCAGAGACGAGTGGGGGAAAGTAGGGTCGAACACCGGGGAGCTGTTTTTT. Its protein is CASRDEWGKVGSNTGELFF.

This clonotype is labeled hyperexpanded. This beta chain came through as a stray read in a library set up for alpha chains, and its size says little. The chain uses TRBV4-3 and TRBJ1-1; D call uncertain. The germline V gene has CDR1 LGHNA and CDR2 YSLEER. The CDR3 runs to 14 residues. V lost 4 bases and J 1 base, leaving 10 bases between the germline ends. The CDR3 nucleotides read TGCGCCAGCAGCCCCGAAACGGGGAACACTGAAGCTTTCTTT. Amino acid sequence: CASSPETGNTEAFF.

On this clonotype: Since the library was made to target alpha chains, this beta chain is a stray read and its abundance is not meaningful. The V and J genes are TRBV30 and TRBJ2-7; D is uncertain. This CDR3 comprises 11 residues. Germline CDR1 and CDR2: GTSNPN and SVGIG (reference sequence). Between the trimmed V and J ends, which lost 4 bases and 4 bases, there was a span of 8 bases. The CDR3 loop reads CAWKALYEQYF. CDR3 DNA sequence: TGTGCCTGGAAAGCTCTTTACGAGCAGTACTTC.

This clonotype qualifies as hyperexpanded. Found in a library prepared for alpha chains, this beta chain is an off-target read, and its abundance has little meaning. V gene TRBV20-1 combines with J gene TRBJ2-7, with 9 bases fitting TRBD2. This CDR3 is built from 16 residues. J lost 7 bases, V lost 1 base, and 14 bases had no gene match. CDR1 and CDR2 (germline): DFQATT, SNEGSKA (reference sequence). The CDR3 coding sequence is TGCAGTGCTAGAGCCGCCTTTAGCGGGAGATCCATTGAGCAGTACTTC. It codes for CSARAAFSGRSIEQYF.

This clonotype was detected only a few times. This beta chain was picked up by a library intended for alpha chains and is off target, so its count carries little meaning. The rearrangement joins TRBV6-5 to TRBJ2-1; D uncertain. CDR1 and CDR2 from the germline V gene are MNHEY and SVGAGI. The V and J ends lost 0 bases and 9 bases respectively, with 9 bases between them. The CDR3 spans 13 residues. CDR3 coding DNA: TGTGCCAGCAGTTACTCGTCACGCCGTGAGCAGTTCTTC. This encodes CASSYSSRREQFF.

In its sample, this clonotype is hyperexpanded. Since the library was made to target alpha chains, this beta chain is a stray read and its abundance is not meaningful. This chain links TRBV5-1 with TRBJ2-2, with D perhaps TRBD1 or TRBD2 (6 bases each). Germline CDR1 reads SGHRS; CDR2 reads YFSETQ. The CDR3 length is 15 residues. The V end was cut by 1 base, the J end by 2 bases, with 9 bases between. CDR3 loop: CASSLTGANTGELFF. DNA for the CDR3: TGCGCCAGCAGCTTGACGGGGGCTAACACCGGGGAGCTGTTTTTT.

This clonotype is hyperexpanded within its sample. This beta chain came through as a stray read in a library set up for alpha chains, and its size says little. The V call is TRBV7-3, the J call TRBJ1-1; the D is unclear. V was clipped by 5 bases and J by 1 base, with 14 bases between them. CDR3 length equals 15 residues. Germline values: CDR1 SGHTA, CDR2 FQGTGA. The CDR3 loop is CASSALPGKNTEAFF. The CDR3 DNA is TGTGCCAGCAGCGCCCTACCGGGGAAGAACACTGAAGCTTTCTTT.

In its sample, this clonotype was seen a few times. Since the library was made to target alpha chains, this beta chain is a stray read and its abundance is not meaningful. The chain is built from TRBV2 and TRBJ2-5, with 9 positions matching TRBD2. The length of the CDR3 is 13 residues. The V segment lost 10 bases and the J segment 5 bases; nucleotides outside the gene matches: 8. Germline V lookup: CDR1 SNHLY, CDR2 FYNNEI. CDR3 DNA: TGTGCCACCAAGCGGGGGGTCGAGGAGACCCAGTACTTC. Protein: CATKRGVEETQYF.

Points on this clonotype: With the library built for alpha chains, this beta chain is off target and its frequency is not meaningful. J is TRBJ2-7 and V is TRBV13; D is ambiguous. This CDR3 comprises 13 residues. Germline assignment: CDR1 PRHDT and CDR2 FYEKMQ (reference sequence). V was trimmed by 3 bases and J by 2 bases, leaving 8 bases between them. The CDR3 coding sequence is TGTGCCAGCAGCTTCTCCCTCACCTACGAGCAGTACTTC. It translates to CASSFSLTYEQYF.

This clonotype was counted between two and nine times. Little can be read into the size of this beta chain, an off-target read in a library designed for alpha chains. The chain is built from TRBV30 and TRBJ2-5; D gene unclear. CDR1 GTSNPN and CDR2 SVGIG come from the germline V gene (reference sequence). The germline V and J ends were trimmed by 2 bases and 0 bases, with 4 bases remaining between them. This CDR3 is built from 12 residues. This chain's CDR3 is CAWSQYQETQYF. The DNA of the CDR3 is TGTGCCTGGAGTCAGTACCAAGAGACCCAGTACTTC.

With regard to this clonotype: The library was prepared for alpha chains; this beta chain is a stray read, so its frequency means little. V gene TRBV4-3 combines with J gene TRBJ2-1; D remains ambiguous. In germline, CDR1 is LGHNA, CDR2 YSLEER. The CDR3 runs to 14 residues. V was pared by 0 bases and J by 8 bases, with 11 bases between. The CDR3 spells CASSQEGPGDEQFF. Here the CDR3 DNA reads TGCGCCAGCAGCCAAGAGGGCCCGGGCGATGAGCAGTTCTTC.

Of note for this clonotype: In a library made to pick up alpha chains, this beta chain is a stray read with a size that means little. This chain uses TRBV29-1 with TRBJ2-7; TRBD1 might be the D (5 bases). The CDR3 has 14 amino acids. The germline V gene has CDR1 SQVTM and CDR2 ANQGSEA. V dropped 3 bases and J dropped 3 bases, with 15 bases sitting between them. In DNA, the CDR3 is TGCAGCGTTGAGCTTCCGGGCAGGGACTACGAGCAGTACTTC. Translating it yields CSVELPGRDYEQYF.

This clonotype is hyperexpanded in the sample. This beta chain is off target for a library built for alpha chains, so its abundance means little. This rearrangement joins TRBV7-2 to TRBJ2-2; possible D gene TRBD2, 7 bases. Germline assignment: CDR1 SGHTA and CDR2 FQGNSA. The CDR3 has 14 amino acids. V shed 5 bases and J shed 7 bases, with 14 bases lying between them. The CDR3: CASSAGAQIGELFF. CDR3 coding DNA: TGTGCCAGCAGCGCGGGGGCCCAAATCGGGGAGCTGTTTTTT.

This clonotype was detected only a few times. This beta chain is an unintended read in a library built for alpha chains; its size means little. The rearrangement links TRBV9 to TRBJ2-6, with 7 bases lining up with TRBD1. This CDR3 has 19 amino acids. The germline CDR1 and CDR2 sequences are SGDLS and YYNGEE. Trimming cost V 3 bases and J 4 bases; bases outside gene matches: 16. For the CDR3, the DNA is TGTGCCAGCAGCGCCCAACCGGGACAGACCACGGCCGGGGCCAACGTCCTGACTTTC. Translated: CASSAQPGQTTAGANVLTF.

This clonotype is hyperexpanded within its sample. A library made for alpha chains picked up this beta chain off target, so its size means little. The CDR3 bases are TGTGCCAGCAGCTTGGGACAGGGTTGGTATTTGAACACTGAAGCTTTCTTT. As protein: CASSLGQGWYLNTEAFF. The chain joins TRBV7-2 to TRBJ1-1, with 9 bases lining up with TRBD1. The J segment lost 0 bases and the V segment lost 3 bases, leaving 8 bases of the junction unmatched. The CDR3 totals 17 residues. CDR1 is SGHTA and CDR2 is FQGNSA in the germline V gene.

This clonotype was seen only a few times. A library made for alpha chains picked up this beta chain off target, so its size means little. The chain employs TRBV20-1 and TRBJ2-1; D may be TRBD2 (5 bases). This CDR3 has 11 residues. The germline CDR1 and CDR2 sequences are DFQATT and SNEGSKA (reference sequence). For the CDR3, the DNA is TGCACCGCTAGCAGAAACAATGAGCAGTTCTTC. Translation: CTASRNNEQFF.

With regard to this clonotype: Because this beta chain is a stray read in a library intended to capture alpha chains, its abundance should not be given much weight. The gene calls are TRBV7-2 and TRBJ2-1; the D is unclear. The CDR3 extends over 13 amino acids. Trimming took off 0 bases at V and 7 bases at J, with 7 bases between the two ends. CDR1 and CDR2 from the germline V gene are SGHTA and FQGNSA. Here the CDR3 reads CASSLAARNEQFF. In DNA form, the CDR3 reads TGTGCCAGCAGCTTAGCAGCCCGGAATGAGCAGTTCTTC.

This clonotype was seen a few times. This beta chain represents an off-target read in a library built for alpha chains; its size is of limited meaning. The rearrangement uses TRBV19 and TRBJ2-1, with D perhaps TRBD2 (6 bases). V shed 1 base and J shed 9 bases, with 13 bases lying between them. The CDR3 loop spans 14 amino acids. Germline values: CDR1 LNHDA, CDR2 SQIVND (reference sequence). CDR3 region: CASSIGETSSEQFF. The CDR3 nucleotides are TGTGCCAGTAGTATAGGTGAAACTAGCAGTGAGCAGTTCTTC.

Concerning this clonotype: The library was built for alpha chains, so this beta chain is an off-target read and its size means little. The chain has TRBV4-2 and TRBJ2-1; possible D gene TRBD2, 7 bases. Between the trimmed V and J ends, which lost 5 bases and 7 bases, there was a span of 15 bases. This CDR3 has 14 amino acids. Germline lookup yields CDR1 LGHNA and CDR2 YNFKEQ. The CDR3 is CASSGRGARNEQFF. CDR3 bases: TGTGCCAGCAGCGGCCGGGGGGCCCGGAATGAGCAGTTCTTC.

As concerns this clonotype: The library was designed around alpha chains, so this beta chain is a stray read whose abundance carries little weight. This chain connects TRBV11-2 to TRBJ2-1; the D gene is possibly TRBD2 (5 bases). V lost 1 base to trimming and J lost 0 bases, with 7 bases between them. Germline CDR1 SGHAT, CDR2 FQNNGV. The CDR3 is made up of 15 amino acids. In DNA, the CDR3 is TGTGCCAGCAGCTTAGCGGGAAGCTCCTACAATGAGCAGTTCTTC. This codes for CASSLAGSSYNEQFF. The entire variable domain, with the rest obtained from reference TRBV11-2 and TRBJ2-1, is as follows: EAGVAQSPRYKIIEKRQSVAFWCNPISGHATLYWYQQILGQGPKLLIQFQNNGVVDDSQLPKDRFSAERLKGVDSTLKIQPAKLEDSAVYLCASSLAGSSYNEQFFGPGTRLTVL.

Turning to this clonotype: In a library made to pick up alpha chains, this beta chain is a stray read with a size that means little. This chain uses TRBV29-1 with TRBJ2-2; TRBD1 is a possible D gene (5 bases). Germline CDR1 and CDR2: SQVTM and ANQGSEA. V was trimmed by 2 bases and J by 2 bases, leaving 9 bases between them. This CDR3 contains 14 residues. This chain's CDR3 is CSVETGFNTGELFF. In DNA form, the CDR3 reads TGCAGCGTTGAAACAGGATTCAACACCGGGGAGCTGTTTTTT.

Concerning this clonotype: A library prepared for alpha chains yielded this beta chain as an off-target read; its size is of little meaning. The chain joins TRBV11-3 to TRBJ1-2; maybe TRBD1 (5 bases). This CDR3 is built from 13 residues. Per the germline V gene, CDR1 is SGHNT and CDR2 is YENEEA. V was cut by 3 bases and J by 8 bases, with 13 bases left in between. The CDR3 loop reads CASSFLQGVGYTF. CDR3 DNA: TGTGCCAGCAGCTTTCTGCAGGGAGTCGGCTACACCTTC.

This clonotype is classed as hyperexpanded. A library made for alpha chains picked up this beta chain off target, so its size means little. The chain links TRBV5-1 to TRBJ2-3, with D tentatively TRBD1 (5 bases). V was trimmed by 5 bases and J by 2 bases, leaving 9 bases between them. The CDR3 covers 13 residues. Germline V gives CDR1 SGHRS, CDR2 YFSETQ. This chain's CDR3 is CASRLGPTDTQYF. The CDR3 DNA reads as TGCGCCAGCAGGCTGGGGCCCACAGATACGCAGTATTTT.